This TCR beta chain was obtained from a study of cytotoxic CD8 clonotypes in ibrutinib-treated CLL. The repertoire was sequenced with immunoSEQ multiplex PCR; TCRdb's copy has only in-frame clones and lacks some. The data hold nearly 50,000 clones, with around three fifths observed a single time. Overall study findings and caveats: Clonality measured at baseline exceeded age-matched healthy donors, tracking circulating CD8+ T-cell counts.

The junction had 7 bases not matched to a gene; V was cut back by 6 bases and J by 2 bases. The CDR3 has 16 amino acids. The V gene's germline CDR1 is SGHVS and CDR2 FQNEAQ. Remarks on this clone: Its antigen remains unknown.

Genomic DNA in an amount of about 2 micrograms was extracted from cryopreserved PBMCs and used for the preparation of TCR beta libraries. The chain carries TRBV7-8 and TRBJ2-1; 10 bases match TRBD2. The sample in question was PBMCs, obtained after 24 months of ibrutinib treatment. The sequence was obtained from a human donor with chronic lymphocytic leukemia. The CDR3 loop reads CASSSSGTSAYNEQFF. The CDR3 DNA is TGTGCCAGCAGTTCCTCCGGGACTAGCGCCTACAATGAGCAGTTCTTC.